The 32 T cell receptor beta chains reported below all come from one sample, sequenced in a study of blood T cell repertoires in COVID-19. Repertoires were generated with immunoSEQ multiplex PCR, while TCRdb's copy carries only in-frame clones and drops some. The data contain approximately 190,000 clones, roughly 84% of them singletons. The specimen sequenced was PBMCs or T cells enriched from blood (not recorded which). Source of these receptors: a man in his forties or fifties who had recovered from COVID-19.

The chain recombines TRBV6-5 with TRBJ1-6; no reliable D call. Trimming removed 2 bases at V and 13 bases at J, with 9 bases between. Looked up from germline, CDR1 is MNHEY and CDR2 is SVGAGI. CDR3 length: 12 amino acids. The CDR3 sequence is CASSYVSGPLHF. The CDR3 bases are TGTGCCAGCAGTTACGTATCCGGGCCCCTCCACTTT.

The V and J genes are TRBV7-2 and TRBJ2-5; 9 nucleotides match TRBD2. Germline-derived CDR1 and CDR2 are SGHTA and FQGNSA. The CDR3 totals 16 residues. The trim removed 5 bases at V and 4 bases at J, leaving 11 bases unmatched. CDR3 amino acids: CASSPRPSGDGETQYF. For the CDR3, the DNA is TGTGCCAGCAGCCCTCGCCCTAGCGGGGATGGAGAGACCCAGTACTTC. Supplemented by reference TRBV7-2 and TRBJ2-5, the full variable domain reads GAGVSQSPSNKVTEKGKDVELRCDPISGHTALYWYRQSLGQGLEFLIYFQGNSAPDKSGLPSDRFSAERTGGSVSTLTIQRTQQEDSAVYLCASSPRPSGDGETQYFGPGTRLLVL.

The V and J genes are TRBV5-5 and TRBJ1-2, with 8 nucleotides matching TRBD1. After removal of 4 bases from V and 4 bases from J, the junction contained 12 bases not matched to a gene. There are 16 residues in the CDR3. CDR1 is SGHKS and CDR2 is YYEKEE in the germline V gene (reference sequence). The CDR3 sequence: CASSRAGGADGYGYTF. As DNA, the CDR3 is TGTGCCAGCAGCAGAGCAGGGGGCGCGGATGGCTATGGCTACACCTTC.

The V gene is TRBV20-1, the J gene TRBJ1-1, with a tentative D call TRBD1 (5 bases). The CDR3 contains 12 residues. Germline assignment: CDR1 DFQATT and CDR2 SNEGSKA (reference sequence). V was shortened by 3 bases and J by 8 bases, with 13 bases between the two germline ends. The CDR3 here is CSASPAGVEAFF. The CDR3 DNA reads as TGCAGTGCTAGTCCGGCGGGGGTAGAAGCTTTCTTT.

The chain has TRBV6-5 and TRBJ1-1; 7 bases are a match to TRBD1. CDR1 is MNHEY and CDR2 is SVGAGI in the germline V gene. CDR3 length equals 12 residues. With V trimmed by 6 bases and J by 4 bases, 2 bases remained unmatched. This CDR3 is CASRQGITEAFF. CDR3 DNA sequence: TGTGCCAGCAGACAGGGGATCACTGAAGCTTTCTTT.

The chain combines TRBV6-5 with TRBJ1-2; D possibly corresponds to TRBD1 (5 bases). This CDR3 comprises 14 residues. Germline lookup yields CDR1 MNHEY and CDR2 SVGAGI. Trimming removed 7 bases at V and 4 bases at J, with 16 bases between. The CDR3 DNA sequence: TGTGCCAGCATACCCTCGGGGGGAGGCTATGGCTACACCTTC. It codes for CASIPSGGGYGYTF.

The chain carries TRBV7-9 and TRBJ1-2, with D possibly being TRBD1 (5 bases). The CDR3 has 14 amino acids. From germline, CDR1 is SEHNR and CDR2 FQNEAQ (reference sequence). The V gene lost 4 bases and the J gene lost 3 bases, with 12 bases spanning the gap. The DNA of the CDR3 is TGTGCCAGCAGCTCCTCCGACAGCGACTATGGCTACACCTTC. Encoded protein: CASSSSDSDYGYTF.

The gene calls are TRBV3-1 (or the pseudogene TRBV3-2) and TRBJ2-5, with 8 positions matching TRBD2. Germline assignment: CDR1 LGHDT and CDR2 YNNKEL (reference sequence). The CDR3 is 15 amino acids. The J segment lost 3 bases and the V segment lost 5 bases, leaving 8 bases of the junction unmatched. The CDR3 DNA reads as TGTGCCAGCAGCTACCTCGCGGGACTAGAAGAGACCCAGTACTTC. Translating gives CASSYLAGLEETQYF.

J is TRBJ1-1 and V is TRBV5-4; D possibly corresponds to TRBD1 (5 bases). Germline V gene sequence: CDR1 SGHNT, CDR2 YYREEE (reference sequence). The CDR3 loop spans 15 amino acids. The V end was cut by 4 bases, the J end by 3 bases, with 16 bases between. CDR3 sequence reads: CASSNPPQGHTEAFF. Here the CDR3 DNA reads TGTGCCAGCAGCAACCCCCCCCAGGGCCACACTGAAGCTTTCTTT.

The rearrangement joins TRBV21-1 to TRBJ2-7; TRBD1, as called in the table, went unchecked against the DNA. TRBV21-1 is classified as a pseudogene. The CDR3 is 13 amino acids. For the CDR3, the DNA is TGTGCCAGTAACCTCGGACAGGGGTGGGAGCAGTACTTC. Protein sequence: CASNLGQGWEQYF.

J is TRBJ1-2 and V is TRBV9, with TRBD1 matching 9 bases. This CDR3 has 15 residues. Looked up from germline, CDR1 is SGDLS and CDR2 is YYNGEE. V was clipped by 3 bases and J by 8 bases; unmatched bases: 11. The DNA for the CDR3 is TGTGCCAGCAGCGATACAGGGGGCCCGTTTATGGGCTACACCTTC. It specifies CASSDTGGPFMGYTF.

This clone has a count of ten or more. The V gene is TRBV11-2, the J gene TRBJ2-7; D may be TRBD2 (6 bases). The CDR3 is 17 amino acids. Germline CDR1 is SGHAT and CDR2 is FQNNGV. Trimming stripped 3 bases from V and 4 bases from J, with 22 bases between. The CDR3 reads CASSFLHLSGLYYEQYF. The CDR3 nucleotides are TGTGCCAGCAGCTTCCTCCACCTAAGCGGACTATATTACGAGCAGTACTTC.

This clone was observed a single time. The rearrangement links TRBV6-5 to TRBJ2-7; D may be TRBD1 (7 bases). Trimming removed 0 bases at V and 1 base at J, with 13 bases between. Germline V gives CDR1 MNHEY, CDR2 SVGAGI. The length of the CDR3 is 16 residues. The CDR3 loop is CASSYSEGGQSYEQYF. DNA for the CDR3: TGTGCCAGCAGTTACTCCGAGGGGGGACAGTCCTACGAGCAGTACTTC.

This clone was observed once. The chain uses TRBV30 and TRBJ1-1; D is possibly TRBD1 (6 bases). The CDR3 is made up of 15 amino acids. Germline-derived CDR1 and CDR2 are GTSNPN and SVGIG (reference sequence). V was trimmed by 1 base and J by 3 bases, leaving 15 bases between them. The CDR3 protein is CAWSAAGAAHTEAFF. Here the CDR3 DNA reads TGTGCCTGGAGTGCGGCGGGGGCGGCTCACACTGAAGCTTTCTTT.

The J gene is TRBJ2-6, the V gene TRBV6-5; D gene unclear. Between the trimmed V and J ends, which lost 7 bases and 2 bases, there was a span of 9 bases. The CDR3 covers 14 residues. Germline V gives CDR1 MNHEY, CDR2 SVGAGI. The CDR3 region is CASTRSTGANVLTF. The CDR3 nucleotides read TGTGCCAGCACTAGGTCGACTGGGGCCAACGTCCTGACTTTC.

The V gene is TRBV5-1, the J gene TRBJ2-2; TRBD2 agrees at 7 bases. The J segment lost 6 bases and the V segment lost 0 bases, leaving 5 bases of the junction unmatched. Germline V gene sequence: CDR1 SGHRS, CDR2 YFSETQ. The CDR3 is 15 amino acids. The DNA for the CDR3 is TGCGCCAGCAGCTTGGGCGGGGGTTATGCCGGGGAGCTGTTTTTT. It encodes CASSLGGGYAGELFF.

The rearrangement uses TRBV9 and TRBJ1-2, with D tentatively TRBD1 (6 bases). V was trimmed by 0 bases and J by 8 bases, leaving 17 bases between them. CDR1 and CDR2 (germline): SGDLS, YYNGEE. The CDR3 runs to 15 residues. CDR3 residues: CASSVEGQTTGGYTF. CDR3 in DNA: TGTGCCAGCAGCGTAGAGGGACAAACAACGGGAGGCTACACCTTC.

CDR3 coding DNA: TGCAGCGTCCAGAGGACAGGGGAGAGCTCCTACGAGCAGTACTTC. Amino acid sequence: CSVQRTGESSYEQYF. This chain connects TRBV29-1 to TRBJ2-7, with TRBD1 identical over 9 bases. The CDR3 is 15 residues long. V trimming: 6 bases; J trimming: 0 bases; junction bases outside the gene matches: 9. Germline V lookup: CDR1 SQVTM, CDR2 ANQGSEA.

This chain links TRBV9 with TRBJ1-5, with D perhaps matching TRBD1 (6 bases). The germline V gene encodes CDR1 SGDLS and CDR2 YYNGEE. Trimming stripped 3 bases from V and 0 bases from J, with 7 bases between. There are 14 residues in the CDR3. Written as DNA, the CDR3 is TGTGCCAGCAGCGCGGGACATAGCAATCAGCCCCAGCATTTT. Translated: CASSAGHSNQPQHF.

The V call is TRBV2, the J call TRBJ2-2, with 10 nucleotides matching TRBD1. This CDR3 region has 13 residues. From germline, CDR1 is SNHLY and CDR2 FYNNEI. V dropped 7 bases and J dropped 6; count of bases not matched to a gene: 2. The CDR3 is CASMTGGPGELFF. CDR3 in DNA: TGTGCCAGCATGACAGGGGGCCCCGGGGAGCTGTTTTTT.

This sequence joins TRBV7-9 and TRBJ1-3; D might be TRBD1 (6 bases). Germline V gives CDR1 SEHNR, CDR2 FQNEAQ (reference sequence). CDR3 length equals 14 residues. Trimming shortened V by 5 bases and J by 8 bases, and 16 bases separated the two germline ends. DNA for the CDR3: TGTGCCAGCAGCCGCGAAAACAGGGTTGACACCATATATTTT. Amino acid sequence: CASSRENRVDTIYF.

The table lists this clone with a count of one. The chain recombines TRBV6-4 with TRBJ1-1, with TRBD1 matching over 12 bases. In germline, CDR1 is MRHNA, CDR2 SNTAGT. V dropped 3 bases and J dropped 7; count of bases not matched to a gene: 18. This CDR3 region has 19 residues. The CDR3 is CASSEEYPGQGAFRVEAFF. The CDR3 DNA sequence: TGTGCCAGCAGTGAAGAATACCCGGGACAGGGGGCTTTCAGAGTTGAAGCTTTCTTT.

V usage is TRBV7-9 and J usage is TRBJ2-7; D is undetermined. Germline CDR1 is SEHNR and CDR2 is FQNEAQ (reference sequence). Trimming pared 4 bases from V and 0 bases from J, leaving 7 bases between. CDR3 length: 13 residues. The CDR3 DNA sequence: TGTGCCAGCAGCTCCCTCCCCTCCTACGAGCAGTACTTC. Its translation: CASSSLPSYEQYF.

This clone occurred once. The V and J genes are TRBV14 and TRBJ1-1, with 7 bases identical to TRBD1. The V gene's germline CDR1 is SGHDN and CDR2 FVKESK. The V segment lost 4 bases and the J segment 0 bases; nucleotides outside the gene matches: 5. The CDR3 runs 15 residues. In DNA form, the CDR3 reads TGTGCCAGCAGCCCGGGACAGCCCATGAACACTGAAGCTTTCTTT. Amino acids: CASSPGQPMNTEAFF.

This clone has a handful of counts. CDR3 loop: CASSGDSSNQPQHF. The CDR3 bases are TGTGCCAGCAGCGGGGACAGTAGCAATCAGCCCCAGCATTTT. The chain carries TRBV7-9 and TRBJ1-5; 7 bases match TRBD1. V shed 5 bases and J 0 bases; nucleotides not matched to a gene: 1. This CDR3 has 14 amino acids. Per the germline V gene, CDR1 is SEHNR and CDR2 is FQNEAQ (reference sequence). Full variable domain (missing parts from reference TRBV7-9 and TRBJ1-5): DTGVSQNPRHKITKRGQNVTFRCDPISEHNRLYWYRQTLGQGPEFLTYFQNEAQLEKSRLLSDRFSAERPKGSFSTLEIQRTEQGDSAMYLCASSGDSSNQPQHFGDGTRLSIL.

The V gene is TRBV18, the J gene TRBJ1-6, with TRBD1 matching over 7 bases. Germline loops: CDR1 KGHSH, CDR2 LQKENI. Unmatched junction bases numbered 6, after V lost 4 bases and J lost 6 bases. There are 15 residues in the CDR3. The chain's CDR3 is CASSRDSFFNSPLHF. The CDR3 nucleotides are TGTGCCAGCTCACGGGACAGCTTCTTTAATTCACCCCTCCACTTT.

In this sample, this clone turned up once. The rearrangement joins TRBV10-3 to TRBJ1-4, with a possible D match to TRBD1 (6 bases). Looked up from germline, CDR1 is ENHRY and CDR2 is SYGVKD. Trimming shortened V by 4 bases and J by 5 bases, and 8 bases separated the two germline ends. The CDR3 is 13 residues long. The CDR3 sequence: CAISVQGNEKLFF. Written as DNA, the CDR3 is TGTGCCATCAGTGTGCAGGGGAATGAAAAACTGTTTTTT.

The chain links TRBV6-2 or TRBV6-3 to TRBJ2-7, with D perhaps TRBD2 (6 bases). The germline V and J ends were trimmed by 4 bases and 0 bases, with 13 bases remaining between them. Germline CDR1 reads MNHEY; CDR2 reads SVGEGT. This CDR3 spans 15 amino acids. CDR3 sequence: CASSSVAAISYEQYF. The CDR3, as DNA: TGTGCCAGCAGTTCCGTAGCGGCTATCTCCTACGAGCAGTACTTC.

The chain's CDR3 is CASSLGGGQGNSPLHF. Written as DNA, the CDR3 is TGTGCCAGCAGCTTAGGGGGAGGACAGGGAAATTCACCCCTCCACTTT. J is TRBJ1-6 and V is TRBV7-8; 8 nucleotides line up with TRBD1. J lost 7 bases, V lost 1 base, and 6 bases had no gene match. This CDR3 is 16 amino acids long. The germline V gene has CDR1 SGHVS and CDR2 FQNEAQ.

The CDR3 bases are TGTGCCAGCAGCCACCCCCGGAGGGAAACCGGGGAGCTGTTTTTT. Translated, it gives CASSHPRRETGELFF. V gene TRBV5-6 combines with J gene TRBJ2-2, with D perhaps matching TRBD2 (6 bases). This CDR3 is 15 amino acids long. With 4 bases removed from V and 5 bases from J, the gap between germline ends came to 15 bases. The germline gives CDR1 SGHDT, CDR2 YYEEEE.

The chain links TRBV4-2 to TRBJ1-5; possibly TRBD1 for D (5 bases). In germline, CDR1 is LGHNA, CDR2 YNFKEQ. The V gene lost 0 bases and the J gene lost 7 bases, with 10 bases spanning the gap. The CDR3 spans 14 residues. DNA of the CDR3: TGTGCCAGCAGCCAAGATTTGGGGGGACAGCCCCAGCATTTT. Translating it yields CASSQDLGGQPQHF.

This clone was detected only once. The DNA of the CDR3 is TGCGCCAGCAGCCTGGGACTAGCGGGGGGCTACAATGAGCAGTTCTTC. It codes for CASSLGLAGGYNEQFF. The chain employs TRBV4-1 and TRBJ2-1; 15 bases line up with TRBD2. V was pared by 4 bases and J by 3 bases, with 1 base of the junction left unmatched. The CDR3 covers 16 residues. CDR1 and CDR2 from the germline V gene are MGHRA and YSYEKL.